This section outlines one T cell receptor (beta chain) sequence together with its context. Its antigen is not known. MiXCR, run by TCRdb on the 5' RACE reads, gives a single entry per CDR3 protein. The repertoire holds 400,000 to 500,000 distinct CDR3 sequences, 20% seen once, with approximately 8.1% in the top ten. The data stem from a study of T-cell memory formation after mild COVID-19. Overall study results and limits: The main location of contracting CD4+ clones was CM and EM, and that of contracting CD8+ clones was EMRA.

This clonotype originated in an adult woman who had mild COVID-19 (a few samples of this study predate the infection). Cell type and time point are not known. Sequencing input: PBMCs or a T cell subset sorted from them (not recorded which).

The CDR3 coding sequence is TGTGCCAGCAGCTCGGGACAGGGGGCCGCTCAGCCCCAGCATTTT. Translation: CASSSGQGAAQPQHF. The V call is TRBV6-5, the J call TRBJ1-5, with TRBD1 matching over 12 bases. From germline, CDR1 is MNHEY and CDR2 SVGAGI. Trimming cost V 6 bases and J 6 bases; bases outside gene matches: 6. CDR3 size: 15 residues.